This entry lists 10 T cell receptor beta chains sequenced from one sample in a study of blood T cell repertoires in COVID-19. The table came from immunoSEQ multiplex PCR; TCRdb's copy has only in-frame clones and leaves some out. This sample has hundreds of thousands of clones; 85% to 90% occur once, and the top ten carry around 0.98%. Specimen: peripheral blood. The receptors were gathered from a woman aged 40 to 50 who had recovered from COVID-19.

The chain recombines TRBV4-1 with TRBJ2-1, with D unclear. In germline, CDR1 is MGHRA, CDR2 YSYEKL. V lost 1 base to trimming and J lost 1 base, with 8 bases between them. This CDR3 contains 15 residues. The CDR3 reads CASSQGRWSYNEQFF. The CDR3 DNA reads TGCGCCAGCAGCCAAGGGCGGTGGTCCTACAATGAGCAGTTCTTC.

The chain links TRBV6-2 or TRBV6-3 to TRBJ2-6, with TRBD2 matching over 7 bases. The CDR3 extends over 17 amino acids. The ends lost 0 bases at V and 1 base at J; junction bases unmatched: 3. Germline CDR1 and CDR2: MNHEY and SVGEGT. The CDR3 spells CASSYSGGNSGANVLTF. The DNA for the CDR3 is TGTGCCAGCAGTTACTCGGGAGGGAATTCTGGGGCCAACGTCCTGACTTTC.

The chain recombines TRBV27 with TRBJ2-3; weak D call: TRBD2 (7 bases). Trimming stripped 2 bases from V and 3 bases from J, with 15 bases between. The CDR3 length is 16 residues. CDR1 is MNHEY and CDR2 is SMNVEV in the germline V gene (reference sequence). Here the CDR3 DNA reads TGTGCCAGCAGTTTAGGGTGGGGAGGGGGGACAGATACGCAGTATTTT. Translating gives CASSLGWGGGTDTQYF.

DNA for the CDR3: TGTGCCAGCAGCTTGGCCGGGGGAAGCTCCTACGAGCAGTACGTC. Protein: CASSLAGGSSYEQYV. The chain uses TRBV5-8 and TRBJ2-7; a possible D gene is TRBD2 (6 bases). This CDR3 contains 15 residues. The V end was cut by 0 bases, the J end by 0 bases, with 10 bases between. The germline V gene has CDR1 SGHTS and CDR2 YDEGEE.

The DNA for the CDR3 is TGTGCCAGCAGCTTGGTGCAGACAAACTATGGCTACACCTTC. Translated, it gives CASSLVQTNYGYTF. This chain joins TRBV5-4 and TRBJ1-2; D not certain. The ends were cut back, 0 bases at V and 2 bases at J, with 8 bases in the middle. CDR1 is SGHNT, CDR2 YYREEE, per germline (reference sequence). The CDR3 is made up of 14 amino acids.

V and J are TRBV7-2 and TRBJ2-1; 12 bases fit TRBD2. The V gene end was trimmed by 5 bases and the J gene end by 2 bases; junction bases not matched to a gene: 4. This CDR3 contains 16 residues. The germline V gene has CDR1 SGHTA and CDR2 FQGNSA. CDR3 protein: CASSPSGRGAYNEQFF. The DNA of the CDR3 is TGTGCCAGCAGCCCTAGCGGGAGGGGGGCCTACAATGAGCAGTTCTTC.

The chain recombines TRBV4-3 with TRBJ2-7; 8 nucleotides line up with TRBD1. Germline V CDR1 and CDR2: LGHNA, YSLEER. The trim removed 0 bases at V and 4 bases at J, leaving 8 bases unmatched. CDR3 length: 16 residues. The CDR3 DNA reads TGCGCCAGCAGCCAAGAATACAGGGGGACCCTTTACGAGCAGTACTTC. Amino acids: CASSQEYRGTLYEQYF.

The chain is built from TRBV30 and TRBJ2-1; TRBD2 is a possible D gene (6 bases). V was trimmed by 8 bases and J by 12 bases, leaving 20 bases between them. The CDR3 consists of 12 residues. Germline V gene data show CDR1 as GTSNPN and CDR2 as SVGIG (reference sequence). The CDR3 DNA is TGTGCCACGACCCGTAGCGGTTGGGTGCAGTTCTTC. Its translation is CATTRSGWVQFF. The full variable domain, with the rest looked up from reference TRBV30 and TRBJ2-1, is SQTIHQWPATLVQPVGSPLSLECTVEGTSNPNLYWYRQAAGRGLQLLFYSVGIGQISSEVPQNLSASRPQDRQFILSSKKLLLSDSGFYLCATTRSGWVQFFGPGTRLTVL.

This clone was picked up a small number of times. The chain combines TRBV11-3 with TRBJ2-2; 9 nucleotides match TRBD1. Germline V gives CDR1 SGHNT, CDR2 YENEEA. The CDR3 is made up of 15 amino acids. V shed 5 bases, J shed 5 bases, and the junction held 6 bases outside the gene matches. As DNA, the CDR3 is TGTGCCAGCAGCCCGGGACAGGGTAGGACCGGGGAGCTGTTTTTT. It codes for CASSPGQGRTGELFF. Using reference TRBV11-3 and TRBJ2-2 for the parts outside the CDR3, the full variable domain is EAGVVQSPRYKIIEKKQPVAFWCNPISGHNTLYWYLQNLGQGPELLIRYENEEAVDDSQLPKDRFSAERLKGVDSTLKIQPAELGDSAVYLCASSPGQGRTGELFFGEGSRLTVL.

V and J are TRBV4-1 and TRBJ2-7; D unclear. The CDR3 contains 13 residues. V shed 0 bases and J shed 2 bases, with 5 bases lying between them. Germline loops: CDR1 MGHRA, CDR2 YSYEKL. CDR3 DNA: TGCGCCAGCAGCCAAGATGGCCCCTACGAGCAGTACTTC. Translating it yields CASSQDGPYEQYF.